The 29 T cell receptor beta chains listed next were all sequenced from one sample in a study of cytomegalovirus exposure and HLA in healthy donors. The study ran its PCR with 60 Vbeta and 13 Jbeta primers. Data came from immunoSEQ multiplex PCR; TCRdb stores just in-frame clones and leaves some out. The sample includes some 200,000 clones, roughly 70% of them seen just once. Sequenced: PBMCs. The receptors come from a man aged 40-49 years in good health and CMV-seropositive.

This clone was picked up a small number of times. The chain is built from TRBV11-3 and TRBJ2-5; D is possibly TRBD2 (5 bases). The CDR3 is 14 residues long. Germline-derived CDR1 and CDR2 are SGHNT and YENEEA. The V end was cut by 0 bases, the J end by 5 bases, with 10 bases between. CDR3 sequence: CASSLDGSGETQYF. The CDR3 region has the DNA TGTGCCAGCAGCTTAGATGGGTCGGGGGAGACCCAGTACTTC. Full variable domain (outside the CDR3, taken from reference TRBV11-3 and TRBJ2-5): EAGVVQSPRYKIIEKKQPVAFWCNPISGHNTLYWYLQNLGQGPELLIRYENEEAVDDSQLPKDRFSAERLKGVDSTLKIQPAELGDSAVYLCASSLDGSGETQYFGPGTRLLVL.

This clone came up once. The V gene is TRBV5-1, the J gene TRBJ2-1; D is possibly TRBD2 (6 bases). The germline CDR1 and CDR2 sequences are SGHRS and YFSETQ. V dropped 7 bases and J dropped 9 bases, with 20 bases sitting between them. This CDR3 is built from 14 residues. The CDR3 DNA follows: TGCGCCAGCTACGGTATGGAGGGTAGCGGTGAGCAGTTCTTC. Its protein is CASYGMEGSGEQFF.

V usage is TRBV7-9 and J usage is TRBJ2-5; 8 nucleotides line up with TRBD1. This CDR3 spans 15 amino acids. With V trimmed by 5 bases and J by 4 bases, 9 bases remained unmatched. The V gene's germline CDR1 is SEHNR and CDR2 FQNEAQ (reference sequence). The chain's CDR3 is CASSPWGDRIETQYF. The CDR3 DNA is TGTGCCAGCAGCCCCTGGGGGGACAGGATAGAGACCCAGTACTTC.

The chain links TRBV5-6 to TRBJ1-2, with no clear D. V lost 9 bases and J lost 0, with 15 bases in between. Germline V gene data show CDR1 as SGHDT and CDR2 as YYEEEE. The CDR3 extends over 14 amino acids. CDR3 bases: TGTGCCACCACGGTCAGGATAGCTAACTATGGCTACACCTTC. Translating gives CATTVRIANYGYTF.

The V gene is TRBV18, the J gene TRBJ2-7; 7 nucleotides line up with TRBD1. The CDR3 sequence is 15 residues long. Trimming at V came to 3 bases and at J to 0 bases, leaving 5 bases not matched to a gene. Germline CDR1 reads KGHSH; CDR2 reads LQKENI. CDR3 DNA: TGTGCCAGCTCACCGGGACAGTCGAGCTCCTACGAGCAGTACTTC. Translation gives CASSPGQSSSYEQYF.

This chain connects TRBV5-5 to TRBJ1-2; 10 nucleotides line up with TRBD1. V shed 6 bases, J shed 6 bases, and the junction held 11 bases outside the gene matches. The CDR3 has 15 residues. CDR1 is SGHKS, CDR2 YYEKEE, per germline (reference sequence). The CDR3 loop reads CASNRPDRGSDGYTF. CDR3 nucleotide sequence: TGTGCCAGCAACCGGCCGGACAGGGGGAGTGATGGCTACACCTTC.

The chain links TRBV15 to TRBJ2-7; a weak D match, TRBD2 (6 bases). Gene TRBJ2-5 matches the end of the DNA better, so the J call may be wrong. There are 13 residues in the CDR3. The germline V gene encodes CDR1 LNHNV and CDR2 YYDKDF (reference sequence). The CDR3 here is CATSRGDGGTQYF. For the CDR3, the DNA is TGTGCCACCAGCAGAGGGGACGGGGGGACCCAGTACTTC.

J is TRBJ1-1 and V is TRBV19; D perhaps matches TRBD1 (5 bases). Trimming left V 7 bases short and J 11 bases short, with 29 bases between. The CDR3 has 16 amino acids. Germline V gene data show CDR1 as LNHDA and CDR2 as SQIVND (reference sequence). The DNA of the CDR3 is TGTGCCAGTACCCGCGGGAGGGGACTATACTTACGGGAGGCTTTCTTT. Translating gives CASTRGRGLYLREAFF. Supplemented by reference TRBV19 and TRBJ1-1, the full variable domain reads DGGITQSPKYLFRKEGQNVTLSCEQNLNHDAMYWYRQDPGQGLRLIYYSQIVNDFQKGDIAEGYSVSREKKESFPLTVTSAQKNPTAFYLCASTRGRGLYLREAFFGQGTRLTVV.

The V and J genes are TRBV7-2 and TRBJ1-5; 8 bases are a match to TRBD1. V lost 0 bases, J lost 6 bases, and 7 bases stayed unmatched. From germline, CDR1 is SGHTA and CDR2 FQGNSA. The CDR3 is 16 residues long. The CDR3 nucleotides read TGTGCCAGCAGCTTAGCTAGCCAGGGGGCTGCTCAGCCCCAGCATTTT. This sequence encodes CASSLASQGAAQPQHF.

This CDR3 reads CAISESDQGNQPQHF. In DNA form, the CDR3 reads TGTGCCATCAGTGAGTCGGATCAGGGGAATCAGCCCCAGCATTTT. This rearrangement joins TRBV10-3 to TRBJ1-5, with TRBD1 as a possible D gene (6 bases). The CDR3 is 15 amino acids. V lost 0 bases and J 4 bases, leaving 10 bases between the germline ends. The germline V gene has CDR1 ENHRY and CDR2 SYGVKD.

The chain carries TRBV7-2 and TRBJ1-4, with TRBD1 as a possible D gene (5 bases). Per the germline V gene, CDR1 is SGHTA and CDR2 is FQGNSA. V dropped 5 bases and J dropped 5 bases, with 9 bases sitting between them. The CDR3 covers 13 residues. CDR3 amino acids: CASSTDRNEKLFF. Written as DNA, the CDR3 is TGTGCCAGCAGCACCGACAGAAATGAAAAACTGTTTTTT.

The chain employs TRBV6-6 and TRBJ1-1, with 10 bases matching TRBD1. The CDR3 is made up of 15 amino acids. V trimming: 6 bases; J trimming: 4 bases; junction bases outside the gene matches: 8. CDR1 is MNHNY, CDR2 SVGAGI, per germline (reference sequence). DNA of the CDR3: TGTGCCAGCAGCCTCTCGGGACAGGGGATCACTGAAGCTTTCTTT. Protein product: CASSLSGQGITEAFF.

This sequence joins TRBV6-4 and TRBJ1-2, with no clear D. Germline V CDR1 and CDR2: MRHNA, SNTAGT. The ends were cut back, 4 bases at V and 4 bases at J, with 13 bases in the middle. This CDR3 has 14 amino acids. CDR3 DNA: TGTGCCAGCAGTGTGAGGGAGGATGCCTATGGCTACACCTTC. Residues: CASSVREDAYGYTF.

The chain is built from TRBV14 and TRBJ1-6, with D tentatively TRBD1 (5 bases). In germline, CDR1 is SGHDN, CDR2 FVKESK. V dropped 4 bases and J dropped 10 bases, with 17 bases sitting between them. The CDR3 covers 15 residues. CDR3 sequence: CASSPTPGGESPLHF. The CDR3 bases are TGTGCCAGCAGCCCCACCCCTGGAGGGGAATCACCCCTCCACTTT.

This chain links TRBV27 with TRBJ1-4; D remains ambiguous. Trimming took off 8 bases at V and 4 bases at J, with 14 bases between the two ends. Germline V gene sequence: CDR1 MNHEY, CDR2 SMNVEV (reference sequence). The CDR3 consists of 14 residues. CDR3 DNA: TGTGCCAGCTCCCTAGGCGGCTATAATGAAAAACTGTTTTTT. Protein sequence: CASSLGGYNEKLFF.

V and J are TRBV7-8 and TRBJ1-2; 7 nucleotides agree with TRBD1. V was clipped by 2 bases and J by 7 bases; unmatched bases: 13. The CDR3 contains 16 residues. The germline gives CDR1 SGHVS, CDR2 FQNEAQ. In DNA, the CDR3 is TGTGCCAGCAGCTTAAGTATTCCAGGGGGAACAGTTGGCTACACCTTC. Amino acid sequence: CASSLSIPGGTVGYTF.

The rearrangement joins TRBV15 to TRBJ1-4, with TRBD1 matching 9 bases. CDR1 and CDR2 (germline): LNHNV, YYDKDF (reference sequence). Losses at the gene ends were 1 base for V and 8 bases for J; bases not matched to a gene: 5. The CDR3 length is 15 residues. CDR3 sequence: CATSRGGQGWEKLFF. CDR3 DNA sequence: TGTGCCACCAGCAGAGGGGGACAGGGTTGGGAAAAACTGTTTTTT.

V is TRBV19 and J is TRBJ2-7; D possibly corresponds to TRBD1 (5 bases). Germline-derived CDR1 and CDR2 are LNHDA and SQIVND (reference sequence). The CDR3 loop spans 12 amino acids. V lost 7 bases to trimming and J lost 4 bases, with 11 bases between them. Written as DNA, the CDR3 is TGTGCCAGTACCTCACCAGGGTACGAGCAGTACTTC. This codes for CASTSPGYEQYF.

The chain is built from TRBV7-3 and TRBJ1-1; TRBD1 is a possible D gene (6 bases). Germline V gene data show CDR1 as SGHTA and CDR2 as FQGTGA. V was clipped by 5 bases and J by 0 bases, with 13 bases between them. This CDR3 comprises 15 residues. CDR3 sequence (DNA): TGTGCCAGCAGCGCCTTGACAGGTTTGAACACTGAAGCTTTCTTT. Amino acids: CASSALTGLNTEAFF.

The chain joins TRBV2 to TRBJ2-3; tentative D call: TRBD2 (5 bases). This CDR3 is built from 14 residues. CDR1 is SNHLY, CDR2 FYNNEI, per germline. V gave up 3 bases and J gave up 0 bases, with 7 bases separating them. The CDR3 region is CASSDKRSTDTQYF. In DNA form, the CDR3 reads TGTGCCAGCAGTGACAAGCGGAGCACAGATACGCAGTATTTT. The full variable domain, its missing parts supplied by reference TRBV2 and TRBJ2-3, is EPEVTQTPSHQVTQMGQEVILRCVPISNHLYFYWYRQILGQKVEFLVSFYNNEISEKSEIFDDQFSVERPDGSNFTLKIRSTKLEDSAMYFCASSDKRSTDTQYFGPGTRLTVL.

In DNA form, the CDR3 reads TGTGCCAGTAGTAAAAGGACTAGCGGGGGGGCAGGGGAGACCCAGTACTTC. Protein: CASSKRTSGGAGETQYF. The rearrangement uses TRBV19 and TRBJ2-5; 15 nucleotides line up with TRBD2. Germline trimming cut 4 bases from V and 5 bases from J; bases unmatched to any gene: 8. This CDR3 has 17 residues. CDR1 and CDR2 from the germline V gene are LNHDA and SQIVND (reference sequence).

In DNA, the CDR3 is TGTGCCAGCAGCGAACTTGATGGGGCCGGCTACGAGCAGTACTTC. This sequence encodes CASSELDGAGYEQYF. The J gene is TRBJ2-7, the V gene TRBV9; the D gene is possibly TRBD1 (5 bases). Trimming left V 3 bases short and J 3 bases short, with 16 bases between. The V gene's germline CDR1 is SGDLS and CDR2 YYNGEE. The CDR3 is 15 amino acids.

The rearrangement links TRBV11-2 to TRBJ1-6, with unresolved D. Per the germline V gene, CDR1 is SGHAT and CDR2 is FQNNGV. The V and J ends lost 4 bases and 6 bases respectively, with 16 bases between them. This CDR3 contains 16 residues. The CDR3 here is CASSSNNGGSNSPLHF. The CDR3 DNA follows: TGTGCCAGCAGCTCAAACAATGGAGGGTCTAATTCACCCCTCCACTTT.

For the CDR3, the DNA is TGTGCCAGCAGCTCGGGGTCCTATAATTCACCCCTCCACTTT. Translating it yields CASSSGSYNSPLHF. The gene calls are TRBV9 and TRBJ1-6; D is unclear. The CDR3 length is 14 residues. The germline V gene has CDR1 SGDLS and CDR2 YYNGEE. Deletions cut 4 bases from V and 1 base from J, with 6 bases between.

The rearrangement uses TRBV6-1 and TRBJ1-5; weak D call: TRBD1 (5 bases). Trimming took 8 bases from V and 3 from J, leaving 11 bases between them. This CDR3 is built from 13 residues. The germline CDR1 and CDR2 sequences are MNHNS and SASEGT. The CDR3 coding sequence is TGTGCCAGCGCAGGGTGGGACAATCAGCCCCAGCATTTT. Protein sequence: CASAGWDNQPQHF.

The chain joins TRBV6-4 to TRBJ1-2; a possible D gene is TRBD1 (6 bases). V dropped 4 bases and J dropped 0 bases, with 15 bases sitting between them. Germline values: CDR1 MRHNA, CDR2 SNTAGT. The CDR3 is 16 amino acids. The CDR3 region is CASSASAGVSNYGYTF. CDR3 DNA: TGTGCCAGCAGTGCCAGTGCAGGGGTGTCTAACTATGGCTACACCTTC.

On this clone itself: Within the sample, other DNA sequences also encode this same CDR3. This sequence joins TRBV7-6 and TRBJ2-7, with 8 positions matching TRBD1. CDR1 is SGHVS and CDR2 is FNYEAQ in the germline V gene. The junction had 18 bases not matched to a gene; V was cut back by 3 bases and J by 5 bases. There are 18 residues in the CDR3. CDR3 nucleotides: TGTGCCAGCAGCTTCTGGGAATGGGCAGGGGGCAGAATCGACGAGCAGTACTTC. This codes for CASSFWEWAGGRIDEQYF.

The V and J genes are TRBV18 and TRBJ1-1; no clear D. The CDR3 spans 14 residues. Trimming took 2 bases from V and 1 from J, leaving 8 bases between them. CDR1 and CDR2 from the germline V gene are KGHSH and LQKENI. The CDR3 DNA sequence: TGTGCCAGCTCACCAACGGGGTCGAACACTGAAGCTTTCTTT. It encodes CASSPTGSNTEAFF.

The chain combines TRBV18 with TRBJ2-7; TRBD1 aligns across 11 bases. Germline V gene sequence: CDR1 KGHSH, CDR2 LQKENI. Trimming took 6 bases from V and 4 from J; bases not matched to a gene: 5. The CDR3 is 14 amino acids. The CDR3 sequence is CASSGTGGDYEQYF. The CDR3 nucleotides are TGTGCCAGCTCTGGGACAGGGGGAGATTACGAGCAGTACTTC.